One T cell receptor (beta chain) is described in this entry. These data come from a study of T cell responses to AZD1222 COVID-19 vaccine. Libraries were prepared by immunoSEQ multiplex PCR; TCRdb keeps only in-frame clonotypes and omits some of them. The sample carries approximately 120,000 clones, about 93% recorded once. This CDR3 spans 13 amino acids. With 4 bases removed from V and 5 bases from J, the gap between germline ends came to 12 bases. CDR1 SGHRS and CDR2 YFSETQ come from the germline V gene. The V and J genes are TRBV5-1 and TRBJ1-1; D is possibly TRBD1 (6 bases). The sample in question was peripheral blood, obtained on day 0 of AZD1222 vaccination. The sequence derives from an adult in good health. CDR3 sequence reads: CASSTGQFTEAFF. The CDR3 nucleotides read TGCGCCAGCAGCACGGGACAATTTACTGAAGCTTTCTTT. The full variable domain, in which reference TRBV5-1 and TRBJ1-1 provide the parts outside the CDR3, is KAGVTQTPRYLIKTRGQQVTLSCSPISGHRSVSWYQQTPGQGLQFLFEYFSETQRNKGNFPGRFSGRQFSNSRSEMNVSTLELGDSALYLCASSTGQFTEAFFGQGTRLTVV.